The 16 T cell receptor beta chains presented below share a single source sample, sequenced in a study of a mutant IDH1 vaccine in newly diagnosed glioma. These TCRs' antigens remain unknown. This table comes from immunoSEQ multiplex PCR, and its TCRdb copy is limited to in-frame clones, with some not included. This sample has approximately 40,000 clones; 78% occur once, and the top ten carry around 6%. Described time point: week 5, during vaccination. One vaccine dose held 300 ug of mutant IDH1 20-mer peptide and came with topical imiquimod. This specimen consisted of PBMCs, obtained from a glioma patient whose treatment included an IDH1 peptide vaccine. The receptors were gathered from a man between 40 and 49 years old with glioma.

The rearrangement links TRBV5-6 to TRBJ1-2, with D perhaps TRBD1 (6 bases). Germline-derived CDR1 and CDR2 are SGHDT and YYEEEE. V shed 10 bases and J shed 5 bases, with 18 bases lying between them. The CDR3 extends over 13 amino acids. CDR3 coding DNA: TGTGCCTCGAGGGGGGACACACTGTATGGCTACACCTTC. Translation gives CASRGDTLYGYTF.

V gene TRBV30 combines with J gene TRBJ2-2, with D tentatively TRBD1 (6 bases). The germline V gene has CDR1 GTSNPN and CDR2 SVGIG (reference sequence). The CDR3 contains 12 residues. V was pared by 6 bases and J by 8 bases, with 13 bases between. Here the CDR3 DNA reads TGTGCCTGTACAGGGTTAGGGGGGGAGCTGTTTTTT. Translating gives CACTGLGGELFF.

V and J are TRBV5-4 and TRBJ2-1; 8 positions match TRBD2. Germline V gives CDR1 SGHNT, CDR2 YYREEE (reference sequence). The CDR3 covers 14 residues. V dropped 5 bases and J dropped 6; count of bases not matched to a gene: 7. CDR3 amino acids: CASRTGGNRNEQFF. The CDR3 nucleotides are TGTGCCAGCAGGACGGGGGGGAACCGCAATGAGCAGTTCTTC.

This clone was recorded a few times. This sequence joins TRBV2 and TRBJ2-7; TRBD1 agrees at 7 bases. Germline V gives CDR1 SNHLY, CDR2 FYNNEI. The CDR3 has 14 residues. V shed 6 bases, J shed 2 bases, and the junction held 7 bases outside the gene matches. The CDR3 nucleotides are TGTGCCAGCAGGAAGGACAGGCCCGCCTACGAGCAGTACTTC. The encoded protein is CASRKDRPAYEQYF.

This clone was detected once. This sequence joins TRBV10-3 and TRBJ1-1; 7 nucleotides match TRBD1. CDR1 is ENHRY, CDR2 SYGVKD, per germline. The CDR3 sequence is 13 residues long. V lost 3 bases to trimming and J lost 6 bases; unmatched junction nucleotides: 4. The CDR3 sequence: CAISEAGTAEAFF. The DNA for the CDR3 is TGTGCCATCAGTGAAGCCGGGACAGCTGAAGCTTTCTTT.

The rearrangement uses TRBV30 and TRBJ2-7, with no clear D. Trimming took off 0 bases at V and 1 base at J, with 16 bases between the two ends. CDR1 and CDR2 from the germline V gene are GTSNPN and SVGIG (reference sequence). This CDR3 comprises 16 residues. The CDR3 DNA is TGTGCCTGGAGTGTAAGAAGGGCAGTAAGGTCCTACGAGCAGTACTTC. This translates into CAWSVRRAVRSYEQYF.

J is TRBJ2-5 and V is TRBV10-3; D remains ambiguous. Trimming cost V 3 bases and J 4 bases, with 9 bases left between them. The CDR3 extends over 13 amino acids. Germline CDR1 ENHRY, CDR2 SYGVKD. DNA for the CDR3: TGTGCCATCAGTGACGAATTAGGAGAGACCCAGTACTTC. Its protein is CAISDELGETQYF.

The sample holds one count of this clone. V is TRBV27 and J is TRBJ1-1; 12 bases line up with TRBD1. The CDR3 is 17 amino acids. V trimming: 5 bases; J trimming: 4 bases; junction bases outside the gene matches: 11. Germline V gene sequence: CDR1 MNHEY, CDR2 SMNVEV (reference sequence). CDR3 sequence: CASSVGTGGARGTEAFF. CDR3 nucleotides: TGTGCCAGCAGTGTCGGGACAGGGGGCGCGAGAGGCACTGAAGCTTTCTTT.

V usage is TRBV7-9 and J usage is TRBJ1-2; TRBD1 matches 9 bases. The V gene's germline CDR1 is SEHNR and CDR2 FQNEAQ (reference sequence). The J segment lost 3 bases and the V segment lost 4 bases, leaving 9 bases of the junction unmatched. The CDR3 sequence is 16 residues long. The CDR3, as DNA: TGTGCCAGCAGCTCCGGTCACCGGGACAGGGACTATGGCTACACCTTC. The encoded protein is CASSSGHRDRDYGYTF. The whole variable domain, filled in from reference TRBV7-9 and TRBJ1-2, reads DTGVSQNPRHKITKRGQNVTFRCDPISEHNRLYWYRQTLGQGPEFLTYFQNEAQLEKSRLLSDRFSAERPKGSFSTLEIQRTEQGDSAMYLCASSSGHRDRDYGYTFGSGTRLTVV.

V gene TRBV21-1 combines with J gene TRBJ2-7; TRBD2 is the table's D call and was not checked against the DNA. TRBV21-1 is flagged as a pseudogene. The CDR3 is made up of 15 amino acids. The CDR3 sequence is CASSKGPRGAYEQYF. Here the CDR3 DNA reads TGTGCCAGCAGCAAAGGGCCCCGCGGGGCCTACGAGCAGTACTTC.

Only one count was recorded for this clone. The CDR3 loop is CASNGGQTGNQPQHF. The CDR3 DNA reads TGTGCCAGTAATGGAGGGCAAACGGGCAATCAGCCCCAGCATTTT. V and J are TRBV19 and TRBJ1-5, with D unclear. Trimming took 7 bases from V and 2 from J, leaving 15 bases between them. Germline assignment: CDR1 LNHDA and CDR2 SQIVND (reference sequence). The CDR3 has 15 amino acids.

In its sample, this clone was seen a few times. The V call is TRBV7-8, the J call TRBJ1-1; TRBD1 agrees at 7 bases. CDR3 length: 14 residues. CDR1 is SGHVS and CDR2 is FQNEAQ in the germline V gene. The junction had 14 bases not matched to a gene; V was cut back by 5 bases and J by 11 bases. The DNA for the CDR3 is TGTGCCAGCAGCGCTGCCGTACGAACAGGGGAGGCTTTCTTT. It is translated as CASSAAVRTGEAFF. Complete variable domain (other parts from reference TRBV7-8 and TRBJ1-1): GAGVSQSPRYKVAKRGQDVALRCDPISGHVSLFWYQQALGQGPEFLTYFQNEAQLDKSGLPSDRFFAERPEGSVSTLKIQRTQQEDSAVYLCASSAAVRTGEAFFGQGTRLTVV.

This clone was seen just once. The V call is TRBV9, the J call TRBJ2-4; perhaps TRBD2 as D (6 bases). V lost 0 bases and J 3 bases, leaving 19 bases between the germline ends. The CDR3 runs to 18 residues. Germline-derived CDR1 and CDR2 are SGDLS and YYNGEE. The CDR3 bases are TGTGCCAGCAGCGTAGGGCGACCGACGAGGAGGGGCAAAAACATTCAGTACTTC. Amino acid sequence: CASSVGRPTRRGKNIQYF.

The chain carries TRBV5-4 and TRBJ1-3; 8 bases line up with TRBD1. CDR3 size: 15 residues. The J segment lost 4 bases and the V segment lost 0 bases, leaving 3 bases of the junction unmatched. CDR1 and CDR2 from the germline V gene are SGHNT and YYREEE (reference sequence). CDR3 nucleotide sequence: TGTGCCAGCAGCTTGGGGGACAGGTCCGGAAACACCATATATTTT. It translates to CASSLGDRSGNTIYF.

CDR3 nucleotide sequence: TGTGCCAGCAGCAAACAGTGCCTCTACGAGCAGTACTTC. It is translated as CASSKQCLYEQYF. This chain connects TRBV21-1 to TRBJ2-7; the D call in the table, TRBD1, was not verified against the DNA. TRBV21-1 is recorded as a pseudogene. This CDR3 has 13 residues.

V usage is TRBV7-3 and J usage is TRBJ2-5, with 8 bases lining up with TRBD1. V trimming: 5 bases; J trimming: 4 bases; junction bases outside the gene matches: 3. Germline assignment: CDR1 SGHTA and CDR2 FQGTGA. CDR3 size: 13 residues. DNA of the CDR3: TGTGCCAGCAGCCGACAGGGGAGAGAGACCCAGTACTTC. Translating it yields CASSRQGRETQYF.